This TCR beta chain derives from a study of blood T cell repertoires in COVID-19. Study at large: Samples came from the United States, Italy and Spain, spanning acute and convalescent COVID-19.

Data came from immunoSEQ multiplex PCR; TCRdb stores just in-frame clones and leaves some out. The sample holds approximately 120,000 clones, around 85% seen once. From germline, CDR1 is SEHNR and CDR2 FQNEAQ (reference sequence). The CDR3 runs 13 residues. The ends were cut back, 1 base at V and 4 bases at J, with 5 bases in the middle. What was sequenced was peripheral blood. V and J are TRBV7-9 and TRBJ2-1; D not resolved. The receptor comes from a woman older than 75 with COVID-19, enrolled during active disease. CDR3 loop: CASSLDAYNEQFF. DNA for the CDR3: TGTGCCAGCAGCTTAGATGCGTACAATGAGCAGTTCTTC. Together with reference TRBV7-9 and TRBJ2-1, the CDR3 gives the full variable domain: DTGVSQNPRHKITKRGQNVTFRCDPISEHNRLYWYRQTLGQGPEFLTYFQNEAQLEKSRLLSDRFSAERPKGSFSTLEIQRTEQGDSAMYLCASSLDAYNEQFFGPGTRLTVL.